These T cell receptor beta chains were read from a single sample in a study of T cells after yellow fever vaccination. Each CDR3 protein is one row after TCRdb ran MiXCR on the 5' RACE reads. The table shows hundreds of thousands of distinct CDR3 sequences, with around 12% occurring only once. The source material was PBMCs, sampled on the day of the yellow fever booster vaccination. These receptors all stem from a man aged 30-40 years who received the YFV17D yellow fever vaccine. CDR3s include the opening cysteine and the closing phenylalanine or tryptophan. Fields, in order: clone size, D gene, V gene, J gene, CDR3 protein, CDR3 DNA. D genes are given only for firm matches. The listing skips clone size in some rows; elsewhere it reads once, few, many or a size class.

few	NA	TRBV5-1	TRBJ2-6	CASSQSVSAGANVLTF	TGCGCCAGCAGCCAGAGTGTTTCGGCTGGGGCCAACGTCCTGACTTTC
few	TRBD1	TRBV10-3	TRBJ2-2	CAISSTGGGELFF	TGTGCCATCAGCTCCACAGGGGGCGGGGAGCTGTTTTTT
NA	NA	TRBV5-1	TRBJ2-2	CASSLAPTGATGELFF	TGCGCCAGCAGCTTGGCCCCGACCGGGGCGACCGGGGAGCTGTTTTTT
NA	NA	TRBV20-1	TRBJ2-1	CSARVGGPYNEQFF	TGCAGTGCTAGAGTTGGCGGCCCCTACAATGAGCAGTTCTTC
few	NA	TRBV7-2	TRBJ2-7	CASSDGPGQYF	TGTGCCAGCAGCGACGGCCCTGGGCAGTACTTC
few	TRBD2	TRBV20-1	TRBJ2-7	CSAPLGTSLYEQYF	TGCAGTGCTCCACTCGGGACTAGCTTGTACGAGCAGTACTTC
few	NA	TRBV28	TRBJ2-1	CASRGGRSYNEQFF	TGTGCCAGCCGCGGGGGCCGCTCCTACAATGAGCAGTTCTTC
NA	NA	TRBV5-5	TRBJ2-1	CASSLSPGVANEQFF	TGTGCCAGCAGCTTGTCTCCGGGAGTGGCCAATGAGCAGTTCTTC
few	TRBD1	TRBV9	TRBJ2-6	CASSAGQGPLGANVLTF	TGTGCCAGCAGCGCCGGACAGGGCCCCCTTGGGGCCAACGTCCTGACTTTC
few	NA	TRBV20-1	TRBJ2-2	CSARGRGAVGELFF	TGCAGTGCGAGAGGTCGGGGGGCGGTCGGGGAGCTGTTTTTT
NA	NA	TRBV5-1	TRBJ2-2	CASAWAETGELFF	TGCGCCAGCGCCTGGGCCGAGACCGGGGAGCTGTTTTTT
NA	TRBD2	TRBV7-2	TRBJ2-3	CASSSELLAVTQYF	TGTGCCAGCAGCTCTGAGCTACTAGCGGTTACGCAGTATTTT
few	TRBD1	TRBV5-1	TRBJ2-1	CASSSQGQGSYNEQFF	TGCGCCAGCAGCTCTCAGGGACAGGGCTCCTACAATGAGCAGTTCTTC
NA	TRBD2	TRBV6-5	TRBJ2-2	CASSYSTSGRKSMELFF	TGTGCCAGCAGTTACTCGACTAGCGGGAGGAAGTCGATGGAGCTGTTTTTT
NA	NA	TRBV4-3	TRBJ2-2	CASSQGIYPNTGELFF	TGCGCCAGCAGCCAAGGGATTTACCCCAACACCGGGGAGCTGTTTTTT
few	NA	TRBV5-5	TRBJ1-1	CASSFIPNTEAFF	TGTGCCAGCAGCTTCATTCCGAACACTGAAGCTTTCTTT
NA	NA	TRBV5-1	TRBJ2-5	CASSFQQAETQYF	TGCGCCAGCAGCTTCCAGCAGGCGGAGACCCAGTACTTC
few	NA	TRBV27	TRBJ2-5	CASMELPREETQYF	TGTGCCAGCATGGAACTCCCCAGGGAAGAGACCCAGTACTTC
NA	TRBD1	TRBV6-2/TRBV6-3	TRBJ2-7	CASSYSRGGQGTYEQYF	TGTGCCAGCAGTTACTCACGCGGCGGACAGGGCACCTACGAGCAGTACTTC
few	NA	TRBV7-8	TRBJ2-7	CASSLGEWGHTYEQYF	TGTGCCAGCAGCTTAGGCGAGTGGGGGCACACCTACGAGCAGTACTTC
NA	NA	TRBV6-5	TRBJ2-2	CASSNPVGGNTGELFF	TGTGCCAGCAGTAACCCGGTGGGGGGCAACACCGGGGAGCTGTTTTTT
many	NA	TRBV10-3	TRBJ2-7	CAISEARNEQYF	TGTGCCATCAGTGAGGCCAGAAACGAGCAGTACTTC
NA	TRBD1	TRBV18	TRBJ1-2	CASSPKGQVYGYTF	TGTGCCAGCTCACCTAAGGGACAGGTCTATGGCTACACCTTC
few	NA	TRBV20-1	TRBJ2-1	CSANDRIHSYNEQFF	TGCAGTGCAAACGACAGAATCCATTCCTACAATGAGCAGTTCTTC
few	NA	TRBV21-1	TRBJ2-2	CASSSKEGQGAPHGELFF	TGTGCCAGCAGCTCAAAGGAGGGACAGGGGGCTCCCCACGGGGAGCTGTTTTTT
NA	TRBD1	TRBV12-3/TRBV12-4	TRBJ2-1	CASSPRDRGFNEQFF	TGTGCCAGCAGTCCCCGGGACAGGGGGTTTAATGAGCAGTTCTTC
few	NA	TRBV6-5	TRBJ1-2	CASSTYNYGYTF	TGTGCCAGCAGTACCTATAACTATGGCTACACCTTC
NA	TRBD2	TRBV30	TRBJ2-1	CAWRFSGTINEQFF	TGTGCCTGGAGATTTAGCGGGACGATTAATGAGCAGTTCTTC
few	TRBD2	TRBV29-1	TRBJ2-2	CSVRSSGPGELFF	TGCAGCGTTCGATCTAGCGGGCCCGGGGAGCTGTTTTTT
NA	TRBD2	TRBV28	TRBJ2-7	CASRGAGITYEQYF	TGTGCCAGCAGGGGAGCGGGGATAACCTACGAGCAGTACTTC
many	NA	TRBV6-6	TRBJ2-5	CASSPQGEETQYF	TGTGCCAGCAGTCCACAGGGAGAGGAGACCCAGTACTTC
NA	NA	TRBV20-1	TRBJ1-5	CSARDRGRSNPQHF	TGCAGTGCTAGAGATCGGGGCAGGTCGAACCCCCAGCATTTT
NA	NA	TRBV15	TRBJ2-5	CATSRDAGARWQETQYF	TGTGCCACCAGCAGAGATGCGGGGGCGCGATGGCAAGAGACCCAGTACTTC